Here is one T cell receptor (beta chain) with its context. Its cognate antigen is unknown. There are 15 residues in the CDR3. The junction had 5 bases not matched to a gene; V was cut back by 5 bases and J by 7 bases. Germline V gene data show CDR1 as SGHAT and CDR2 as FQNNGV. This sample was included in a study of cytomegalovirus exposure and HLA in healthy donors. The PCR employed 60 Vbeta primers together with 13 Jbeta primers. Sequenced by immunoSEQ multiplex PCR; TCRdb stores in-frame clones only, minus some. The sample table includes 90,000 to 130,000 clones. Findings of the study overall: The later analysis indicated that the majority of CMV-associated TCR beta chains appeared HLA-restricted.

This sequence joins TRBV11-2 and TRBJ1-4; 12 bases line up with TRBD1. Sequencing was carried out using PBMCs. The clonotype was recovered from a man aged 25-40 years in good health and CMV-seronegative. The CDR3, as DNA: TGTGCCAGCAGCCTCCGGGACAGGGGGCGTGAAAAACTGTTTTTT. This codes for CASSLRDRGREKLFF.